This TCR beta chain was profiled in a study of blood T cell repertoires in COVID-19. Study-level background: The analysed material was cDNA or gDNA that came from T cells, B-cell-depleted T cells, or PBMCs.

CDR3 length equals 15 residues. Per germline, CDR1 MDHEN and CDR2 SYDVKM. The ends were cut back, 3 bases at V and 3 bases at J, with 12 bases in the middle. This clone was observed a single time. The table came from immunoSEQ multiplex PCR; TCRdb's copy has only in-frame clones and leaves some out. The sample yields about 200,000 clones, approximately 80% seen once. Participants were aged about 18 to 89 years from approximately 24 US areas. Participant-reported clinical history was the basis for cohort assignment. The receptor's source is a woman between 55 and 75 years old with acute COVID-19. This chain uses TRBV28 with TRBJ2-1; tentative D call: TRBD2 (7 bases). The sample was PBMCs or T cells enriched from blood (not recorded which). The CDR3 region is CASSLGGGDYNEQFF. CDR3 coding DNA: TGTGCCAGCAGTTTGGGCGGGGGCGACTACAATGAGCAGTTCTTC.